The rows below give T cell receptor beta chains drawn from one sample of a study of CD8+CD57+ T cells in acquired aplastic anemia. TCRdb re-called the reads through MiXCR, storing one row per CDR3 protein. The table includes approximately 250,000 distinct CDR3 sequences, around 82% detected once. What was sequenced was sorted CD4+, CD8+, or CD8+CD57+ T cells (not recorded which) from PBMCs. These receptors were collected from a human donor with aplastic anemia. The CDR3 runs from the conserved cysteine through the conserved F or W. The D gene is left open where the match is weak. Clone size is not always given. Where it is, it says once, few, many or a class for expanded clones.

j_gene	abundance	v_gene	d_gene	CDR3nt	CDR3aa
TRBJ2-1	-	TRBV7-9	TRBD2	TGTGCCAGCAGCCATGAAAGAAGCGGGGGGAGCGATGAGCAGTTCTTC	CASSHERSGGSDEQFF
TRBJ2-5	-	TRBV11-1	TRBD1	TGTGCCAGCAGCGCACAGGGGGCTAGGGAGACCCAGTACTTC	CASSAQGARETQYF
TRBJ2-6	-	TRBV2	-	TGTGCCAGCAGTCAAGGGGGGGTCCCCTCTGGGTTCAACGTCCTGACTTTC	CASSQGGVPSGFNVLTF
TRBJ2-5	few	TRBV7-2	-	TGTGCCAGCGGGGAGACCCAGTACTTC	CASGETQYF
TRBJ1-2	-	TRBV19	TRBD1	TGTGCCAGCAGACAGGGCCTAGCAGGAGGCCACACCTTC	CASRQGLAGGHTF
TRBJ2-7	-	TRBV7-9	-	TGTGCCAGCAGTTTACAGGGCCGGGGGGCGTGCGAGCAGTACTTC	CASSLQGRGACEQYF
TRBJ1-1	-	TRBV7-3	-	TGCGCCAGCAGCTTGGGGGGTGAAGGTTTCTTT	CASSLGGEGFF
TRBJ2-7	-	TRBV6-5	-	TGTGCCAGCAAGTTCACAGGGACGACCTACGAGCAGTACTTC	CASKFTGTTYEQYF
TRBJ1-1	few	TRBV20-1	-	TGCAGTGCTAGAGAACAGGGTGACACTGAAGCTTTCTTT	CSAREQGDTEAFF
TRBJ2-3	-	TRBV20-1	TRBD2	TGCAGTGCTGGGGGACTAGCGGGGGCCCAGTCTGATACGCAGTATTTT	CSAGGLAGAQSDTQYF
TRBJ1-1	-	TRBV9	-	TGTGCCAGCAGCCTGCAGGGTACTTCGGCTCCAGGACTCTTT	CASSLQGTSAPGLF
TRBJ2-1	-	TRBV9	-	TGTGCCAGCAGCTTGGTTGAGCGTCCCCCCTACAATGAGCAGTTCTTC	CASSLVERPPYNEQFF
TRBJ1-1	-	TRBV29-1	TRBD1	TGCAGCGTACTGACAGGGGCGAACACTGAAGCTTTCTTT	CSVLTGANTEAFF
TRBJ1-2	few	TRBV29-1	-	TGCAGCGTTGACACTGTTGGGAGGGAGAACTATGGCTACACCTTC	CSVDTVGRENYGYTF
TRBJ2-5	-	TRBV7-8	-	TGTGCCGTTCTTTTGGGGGCGGAGACCCATTACTTC	CAVLLGAETHYF
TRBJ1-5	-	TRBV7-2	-	TGTGCCAGCAGCTTAACCGCTAGGGGGGGTGCCTACAATCATTTT	CASSLTARGGAYNHF
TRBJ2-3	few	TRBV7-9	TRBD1	TGTGCCAGCAGCACGGGACAGGCTTGGCGAGCAGTACGTTTT	CASSTGQAWRAVRF
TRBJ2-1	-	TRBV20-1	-	TGCAGTGCCAGAGCACGGGGACCCAAACTGTCGAATGAGCAGTTCTTC	CSARARGPKLSNEQFF
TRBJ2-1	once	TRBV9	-	TGTGCCAGCAGCGCAGGGGGGATCCAAGAGCAGCACTTC	CASSAGGIQEQHF
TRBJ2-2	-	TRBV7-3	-	TGTGCCAGCAGCTTAGTAGCCGGTGACCTGTTTTTT	CASSLVAGDLFF
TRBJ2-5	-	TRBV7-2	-	TGTGCCAGCAGCAGAGCGGGCAACCACGTGACCCAGTACTTC	CASSRAGNHVTQYF
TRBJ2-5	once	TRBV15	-	TGTGCCAGCGGCAGAGGGTCAGGCAGGGAGACCCAGTACTTC	CASGRGSGRETQYF
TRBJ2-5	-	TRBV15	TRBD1	TGTGCCACCAGCAGAGGAACCTACAGGGGCTCCAGCCAAGAGACCCAGTACTTC	CATSRGTYRGSSQETQYF
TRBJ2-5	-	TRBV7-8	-	-	CARRWAGGTDKF
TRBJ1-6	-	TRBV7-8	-	TGTGCCAGCAGCTCAGCTGGAGGTCCCGATCTGCAGTTT	CASSSAGGPDLQF
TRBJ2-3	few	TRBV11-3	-	TGTGCCAGCAGCGTAGGTCTAGAAACGCAGTATTTT	CASSVGLETQYF
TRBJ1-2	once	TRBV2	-	TGTGCCAGCAGTGTAGGGGGGGTAAACTATGGCTACACCTTC	CASSVGGVNYGYTF
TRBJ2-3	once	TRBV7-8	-	TGTGCCAGCAGGTTCGCGGGAAGTCACACTACGTATTTT	CASRFAGSHTTYF
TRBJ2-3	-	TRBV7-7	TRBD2	TGTGCTAGCAGCTTAGCCGGGAGGAATGATCAGCAGTACTTT	CASSLAGRNDQQYF
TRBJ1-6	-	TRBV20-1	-	TGCAGTGCCACGCGGGGACTCAATCAGCCACCCCTCCACTTT	CSATRGLNQPPLHF
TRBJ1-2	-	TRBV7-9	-	TGTGCCAGCAGCCCACAACAGGAGCGGAACACCGATGGGCACACCTTC	CASSPQQERNTDGHTF
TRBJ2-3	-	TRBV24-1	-	TGTGCCACCAGTGACCCCCGGGGGTACGGAGAGGGGAGCACAGATACGCAGTATTTT	CATSDPRGYGEGSTDTQYF
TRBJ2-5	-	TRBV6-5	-	TGTGCCAGCAGTTACGGAGGGGAGGAGACCCAGTACTTC	CASSYGGEETQYF
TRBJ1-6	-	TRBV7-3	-	TGTGCCAGCAGCTTGGGGGGGAGAGCCTATAATTCATCCCTCCACTTT	CASSLGGRAYNSSLHF
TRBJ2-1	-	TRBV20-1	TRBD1	TGCAGTGCTAGAACACAGACCGGGACAGTACAGTTCTTC	CSARTQTGTVQFF
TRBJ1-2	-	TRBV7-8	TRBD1	TGTGCCAGCAGCTTAGTCAGGGGGCACGGCTACACCTTC	CASSLVRGHGYTF
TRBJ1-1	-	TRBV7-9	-	TGTGCCAGCAGCTTAGATCTTAGCTACGGGACCAACGCCTTCTTT	CASSLDLSYGTNAFF
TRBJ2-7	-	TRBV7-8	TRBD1	TGTGCCAGCAGCTATCAACCAGACGGGACAGCCCTTCAGTACTTC	CASSYQPDGTALQYF
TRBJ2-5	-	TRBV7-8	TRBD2	TGTGCCAGCAGCTTATCGGGAGGTCCCGATACGCAGTATCAGTACTTC	CASSLSGGPDTQYQYF
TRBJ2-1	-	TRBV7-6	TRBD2	TGTGCCAGCAGTTCGTCTAGCGGGGCCCCCAACAAGCAGGTCTTC	CASSSSSGAPNKQVF